This T cell receptor (beta chain) was sequenced during a study of persistence of HIV-infected CD4 T cells. The study's findings and limits: Compared with CD3/CD28-stimulated cells, CMV- and Gag-responding cells showed lower TCRbeta richness.

Cells were stimulated with CMV-infected fibroblast lysates at 8 to 10 ug/mL. CD40L-negative CD69-negative CD45RO-high memory CD4+ T cells were sorted as populations depleted of antigen-responding cells. Deletions cut 3 bases from V and 7 bases from J, with 7 bases between. The germline V gene has CDR1 SGHNT and CDR2 YENEEA. CDR3 length: 12 residues. In regard to this clone: The antigen is not known.

The immunoSEQ assay was version 4, run in survey mode. Sequencing was performed with immunoSEQ multiplex PCR; in TCRdb, only in-frame clones are kept and a portion is missing. Here the sample spans 37,000 or so clones, approximately 80% being singletons. The J gene is TRBJ2-1, the V gene TRBV11-3; no definite D call. This sequence was found in an adult man with HIV who was CMV-seropositive. The sample in question was CD4+ T cells sorted from PBMCs after approximately 19-hour stimulation, obtained from a patient who received antiretroviral therapy. CDR3 DNA sequence: TGTGCCAGCAGCTTCGACGGGAATGAGCAGTTCTTC. This sequence encodes CASSFDGNEQFF.